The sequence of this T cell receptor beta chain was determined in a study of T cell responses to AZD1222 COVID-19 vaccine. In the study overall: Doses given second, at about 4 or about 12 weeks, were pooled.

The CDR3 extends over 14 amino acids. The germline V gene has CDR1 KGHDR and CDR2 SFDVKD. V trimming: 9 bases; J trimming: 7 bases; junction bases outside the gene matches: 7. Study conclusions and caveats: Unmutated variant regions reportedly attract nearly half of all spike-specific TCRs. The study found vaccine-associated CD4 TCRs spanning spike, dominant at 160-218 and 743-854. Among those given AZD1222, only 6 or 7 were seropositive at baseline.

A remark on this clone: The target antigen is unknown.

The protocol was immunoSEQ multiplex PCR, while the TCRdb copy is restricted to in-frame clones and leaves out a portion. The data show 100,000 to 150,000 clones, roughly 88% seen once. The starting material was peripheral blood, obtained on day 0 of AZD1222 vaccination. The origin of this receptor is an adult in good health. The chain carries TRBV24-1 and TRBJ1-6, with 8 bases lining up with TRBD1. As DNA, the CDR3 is TGTGCCACCGGACCCGGACAGGGAAATTCACCCCTCCACTTT. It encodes CATGPGQGNSPLHF.